Included here is one T cell receptor beta chain sequence, with context. The data belong to a study of T cell responses to AZD1222 COVID-19 vaccine. Study overall: Second-dose recipients at about 4 or about 12 weeks were treated as one pooled group.

The table came from immunoSEQ multiplex PCR; TCRdb's copy has only in-frame clones and leaves some out. This table has about 190,000 clones, approximately 91% appearing once. V lost 4 bases, J lost 5 bases, and 12 bases lay in between. In germline, CDR1 is LNHDA, CDR2 SQIVND (reference sequence). The CDR3 is 14 amino acids. This rearrangement joins TRBV19 to TRBJ1-5, with D hard to call. Specimen: peripheral blood, collected on day 0 of AZD1222 vaccination. The origin of this receptor is an adult in good health. Written as DNA, the CDR3 is TGTGCCAGTAGTAAAGACCGACTTGATCAGCCCCAGCATTTT. It is translated as CASSKDRLDQPQHF.